Following are 3 T cell receptor beta chains from one sample sequenced in a study of cytomegalovirus exposure and HLA in healthy donors. The PCR ran on 60 Vbeta and 13 Jbeta primers. Produced via immunoSEQ multiplex PCR; TCRdb's table is partial and in-frame only. The data show 100,000 or so clones, with approximately 72% seen just once and around an eighth held by the top ten. Sequencing input: PBMCs. The receptors were sampled from a male donor in good health and CMV-seropositive.

The chain has TRBV7-2 and TRBJ2-5; D may be TRBD2 (6 bases). The V end was cut by 2 bases, the J end by 4 bases, with 14 bases between. CDR1 is SGHTA and CDR2 is FQGNSA in the germline V gene. The CDR3 consists of 15 residues. The CDR3 coding sequence is TGTGCCAGCAGCTTATACGGGACTGAAGGAGAGACCCAGTACTTC. It yields the protein CASSLYGTEGETQYF. Filled out from reference TRBV7-2 and TRBJ2-5, the complete variable domain reads GAGVSQSPSNKVTEKGKDVELRCDPISGHTALYWYRQSLGQGLEFLIYFQGNSAPDKSGLPSDRFSAERTGGSVSTLTIQRTQQEDSAVYLCASSLYGTEGETQYFGPGTRLLVL.

The V call is TRBV6-5, the J call TRBJ2-5, with unresolved D. The CDR3 has 14 residues. The germline V gene encodes CDR1 MNHEY and CDR2 SVGAGI. Trimming cost V 0 bases and J 4 bases, with 9 bases left between them. The CDR3 DNA is TGTGCCAGCAGTTACTCGAAACATATAGAGACCCAGTACTTC. Protein sequence: CASSYSKHIETQYF.

This clone was seen just once. This chain links TRBV11-3 with TRBJ2-7, with D perhaps matching TRBD1 (6 bases). CDR3 length: 17 residues. V lost 2 bases and J lost 2, with 19 bases in between. Germline V gene data show CDR1 as SGHNT and CDR2 as YENEEA. The DNA for the CDR3 is TGTGCCAGCAGCTTATATGCCCCATCGGGACAACCCTACGAGCAGTACTTC. The encoded protein is CASSLYAPSGQPYEQYF.